These 21 T cell receptor beta chains were sequenced from one sample in a study of T-cell memory formation after mild COVID-19. TCRdb passed the 5' RACE reads through MiXCR, listing each CDR3 protein once. The sample has roughly 600,000 distinct CDR3 sequences; about a sixth are singletons. Material: PBMCs or a T cell subset sorted from them (not recorded which). The receptors derive from an adult woman who had mild COVID-19 (a few samples of this study predate the infection). Cell type and time point are not known.

The table lists this clonotype with a few counts. V and J are TRBV7-9 and TRBJ2-1; unclear D gene. Trimming removed 0 bases at V and 6 bases at J, with 18 bases between. The germline V gene encodes CDR1 SEHNR and CDR2 FQNEAQ (reference sequence). The CDR3 sequence is 17 residues long. CDR3 nucleotides: TGTGCCAGCAGCTTAGCCAGACTGGGGTGGATGAGCAATGAGCAGTTCTTC. It encodes CASSLARLGWMSNEQFF.

This clonotype was seen just once. This chain links TRBV10-3 with TRBJ2-7, with 9 nucleotides matching TRBD2. With V trimmed by 9 bases and J by 4 bases, 10 bases remained unmatched. The CDR3 length is 14 residues. CDR1 ENHRY and CDR2 SYGVKD come from the germline V gene. The CDR3 protein is CAISTSGTMYEQYF. The CDR3 DNA reads as TGTGCCATTTCGACTAGCGGAACTATGTACGAGCAGTACTTC.

The table lists this clonotype with a few counts. The chain couples TRBV20-1 to TRBJ2-1, with D possibly TRBD1 on 6 matching bases. Germline CDR1 and CDR2: DFQATT and SNEGSKA (reference sequence). The V gene lost 3 bases and the J gene lost 2 bases, with 23 bases spanning the gap. CDR3 length: 18 amino acids. CDR3 coding DNA: TGCAGTGCTAGGGGGGACACAGCGCAGTGGGGGACCTACAATGAGCAGTTCTTC. It codes for CSARGDTAQWGTYNEQFF.

The chain carries TRBV5-1 and TRBJ2-3; 10 nucleotides align to TRBD2. V shed 3 bases and J 2 bases; nucleotides not matched to a gene: 3. Germline V lookup: CDR1 SGHRS, CDR2 YFSETQ. CDR3 size: 15 residues. CDR3 region: CASSYTSGDTDTQYF. The CDR3 DNA sequence: TGCGCCAGCAGCTATACTAGCGGGGACACAGATACGCAGTATTTT.

A few counts support this clonotype. V usage is TRBV14 and J usage is TRBJ2-7, with 9 bases identical to TRBD1. Germline V CDR1 and CDR2: SGHDN, FVKESK. The CDR3 is 15 amino acids. Unmatched junction bases numbered 5, after V lost 3 bases and J lost 2 bases. The CDR3 spells CASSQETGGPYEQYF. CDR3 sequence (DNA): TGTGCCAGCAGCCAGGAGACAGGGGGGCCCTACGAGCAGTACTTC.

V is TRBV6-1 and J is TRBJ2-5; D may correspond to TRBD1 or TRBD2 (6 bases each). Germline values: CDR1 MNHNS, CDR2 SASEGT. Deletions cut 4 bases from V and 5 bases from J, with 17 bases between. The CDR3 runs 15 residues. In nucleotides, the CDR3 is TGTGCCAGCAGTGCCTCCCTCGGGGGCCCTGAGACCCAGTACTTC. Protein sequence: CASSASLGGPETQYF.

The genes are TRBV6-1 and TRBJ1-4; TRBD1 aligns across 7 bases. The CDR3 has 15 amino acids. From germline, CDR1 is MNHNS and CDR2 SASEGT. V lost 3 bases and J lost 7; bases outside the gene matches: 8. CDR3 amino acids: CASSDMTGYGEKLFF. The CDR3 nucleotides read TGTGCCAGCAGTGATATGACAGGGTACGGTGAAAAACTGTTTTTT.

The chain recombines TRBV27 with TRBJ2-7; D might be TRBD1 (5 bases). The V gene lost 5 bases and the J gene lost 0 bases, with 11 bases spanning the gap. This CDR3 region has 14 residues. The germline CDR1 and CDR2 sequences are MNHEY and SMNVEV (reference sequence). CDR3 sequence: CASSPQGISYEQYF. The DNA for the CDR3 is TGTGCCAGCAGTCCTCAGGGAATCTCCTACGAGCAGTACTTC.

This clonotype has just a few counts. J is TRBJ2-2 and V is TRBV20-1, with D perhaps assigned TRBD1 or TRBD2 (5 bases each). Germline-derived CDR1 and CDR2 are DFQATT and SNEGSKA (reference sequence). The V end lost 3 bases, the J end lost 4 bases, and 15 bases lay between the germline ends. This CDR3 has 15 residues. Written as DNA, the CDR3 is TGCAGTGCTAGGGTAGCCGGGACCTCCACCGGGGAGCTGTTTTTT. This encodes CSARVAGTSTGELFF.

This clonotype was counted ten times or more. This rearrangement joins TRBV18 to TRBJ2-3; 8 bases are a match to TRBD1. V lost 6 bases and J lost 1; bases outside the gene matches: 9. The length of the CDR3 is 16 residues. The germline V gene has CDR1 KGHSH and CDR2 LQKENI. Here the CDR3 reads CASSPQQGGGTDTQYF. As DNA, the CDR3 is TGTGCCAGCTCCCCTCAACAGGGGGGCGGCACAGATACGCAGTATTTT.

The V and J genes are TRBV5-5 and TRBJ2-2; a possible D gene is TRBD2 (6 bases). V lost 2 bases and J lost 4, with 15 bases in between. Germline CDR1 reads SGHKS; CDR2 reads YYEKEE (reference sequence). This CDR3 region has 16 residues. CDR3 coding DNA: TGTGCCAGCAGCTTTCGGGGGAGGATGGGCACCGGGGAGCTGTTTTTT. This gives the protein CASSFRGRMGTGELFF.

The chain carries TRBV5-1 and TRBJ1-2; weak D call: TRBD1 (6 bases). This CDR3 comprises 14 residues. Looked up from germline, CDR1 is SGHRS and CDR2 is YFSETQ. Deletions cut 2 bases from V and 2 bases from J, with 10 bases between. Here the CDR3 DNA reads TGCGCCAGCAGCTTTTCAGACAGGAACTATGGCTACACCTTC. It translates to CASSFSDRNYGYTF.

This clonotype was picked up a small number of times. V gene TRBV12-3 or TRBV12-4 combines with J gene TRBJ1-4; D perhaps matches TRBD1 (6 bases). CDR3 length equals 15 residues. V was trimmed by 6 bases and J by 0 bases, leaving 11 bases between them. This CDR3 is CASRGGGATNEKLFF. The CDR3 DNA reads TGTGCCAGCAGAGGGGGAGGCGCAACTAATGAAAAACTGTTTTTT.

A few counts support this clonotype. The chain carries TRBV4-2 and TRBJ1-4, with 12 bases that match TRBD1. This CDR3 comprises 16 residues. Per germline, CDR1 LGHNA and CDR2 YNFKEQ. Germline trimming cut 3 bases from V and 8 bases from J; bases unmatched to any gene: 7. CDR3 residues: CASSQAAGQGAEKLFF. The DNA of the CDR3 is TGTGCCAGCAGCCAGGCCGCGGGACAGGGGGCCGAAAAACTGTTTTTT.

The table lists this clonotype with a few counts. The V call is TRBV10-3, the J call TRBJ2-1; D is undetermined. The CDR3 is 13 amino acids. Germline assignment: CDR1 ENHRY and CDR2 SYGVKD. Trimming took 3 bases from V and 6 from J, leaving 9 bases between them. The CDR3 sequence is CAISDGNSNEQFF. CDR3 DNA: TGTGCCATCAGTGATGGTAACAGCAATGAGCAGTTCTTC.

In this sample, this clonotype turned up a few times. The rearrangement uses TRBV5-1 and TRBJ1-4; 8 bases match TRBD1. CDR1 and CDR2 (germline): SGHRS, YFSETQ. The length of the CDR3 is 16 residues. After removal of 0 bases from V and 8 bases from J, the junction contained 9 bases not matched to a gene. The CDR3 DNA sequence: TGCGCCAGCAGCTTGGGACAGGGGATTGGCGGGGAAAAACTGTTTTTT. Its protein is CASSLGQGIGGEKLFF.

This chain links TRBV12-3 or TRBV12-4 with TRBJ2-5; 12 nucleotides line up with TRBD1. The CDR3 contains 15 residues. Trimming at V came to 0 bases and at J to 5 bases, leaving 1 base not matched to a gene. CDR3 protein: CASSLAGQGAETQYF. CDR3 DNA: TGTGCCAGCAGTTTAGCGGGACAGGGGGCCGAGACCCAGTACTTC.

Only a few counts were recorded for this clonotype. The rearrangement joins TRBV6-1 to TRBJ2-7; 9 nucleotides line up with TRBD2. This CDR3 comprises 15 residues. CDR1 is MNHNS, CDR2 SASEGT, per germline. Trimming cost V 6 bases and J 1 base; bases outside gene matches: 7. This CDR3 is CASRTLAGRSYEQYF. The CDR3 bases are TGTGCCAGCAGGACGCTAGCGGGAAGATCCTACGAGCAGTACTTC.

The J gene is TRBJ2-1, the V gene TRBV27; tentatively, D is TRBD2 (6 bases). CDR3 length: 15 residues. The germline V gene has CDR1 MNHEY and CDR2 SMNVEV (reference sequence). With 5 bases removed from V and 4 bases from J, the gap between germline ends came to 15 bases. DNA for the CDR3: TGTGCCAGCAGTCCGTCGGGACTCTTTTACAATGAGCAGTTCTTC. Translating it yields CASSPSGLFYNEQFF.

This clonotype was detected only a few times. The DNA of the CDR3 is TGTGCCAGCAGCCCCCAGGGACTAGCGGGAGAAGGCGAGCAGTTCTTC. Translating it yields CASSPQGLAGEGEQFF. The J gene is TRBJ2-1, the V gene TRBV7-2, with 14 bases that match TRBD2. The CDR3 is 16 residues long. Germline lookup yields CDR1 SGHTA and CDR2 FQGNSA. The ends lost 5 bases at V and 10 bases at J; junction bases unmatched: 10.

V gene TRBV13 combines with J gene TRBJ2-7; D assignment may be TRBD1 or TRBD2 (5 bases each). V lost 6 bases to trimming and J lost 1 base, with 19 bases between them. The length of the CDR3 is 16 residues. Germline CDR1 reads PRHDT; CDR2 reads FYEKMQ (reference sequence). CDR3 protein: CASSLGAEGFSYEQYF. The CDR3 DNA reads TGTGCCAGCAGTCTCGGGGCCGAGGGGTTTTCCTACGAGCAGTACTTC.